This is a list of T cell receptor beta chains from one sample in a study of identical twins. TCRdb passed the 5' RACE reads through MiXCR, listing each CDR3 protein once. Of under 400,000 distinct CDR3 sequences listed, around 9% were seen once; the top ten hold more than 8%. The sample taken for sequencing was naive T cells sorted from blood. These receptors were collected from a woman between 45 and 65 years old in good health. The CDR3 runs from the conserved cysteine through the conserved F or W. Each record gives: D gene, V gene, clone size, CDR3 length, J gene, CDR3 protein, CDR3 DNA. A D gene is named only where the DNA matches it firmly. Not all rows give a size; the values are once, few, many and, for expanded clones, a class.

NA	TRBV5-1	many	12	TRBJ2-1	CASSGDGGEQFF	TGCGCCAGCAGTGGGGACGGCGGAGAGCAGTTCTTC
NA	TRBV3-1	few	15	TRBJ1-5	CASSQVPGHYQPQHF	TGTGCCAGCAGCCAAGTTCCGGGACATTATCAGCCCCAGCATTTT
NA	TRBV20-1	NA	11	TRBJ2-1	CSASMRNEQFF	TGCAGTGCTAGTATGCGAAATGAGCAGTTCTTC
TRBD2	TRBV7-6	NA	11	TRBJ2-7	CASSSGREQYF	TGTGCCAGCAGCTCCGGGAGGGAGCAGTACTTC
NA	TRBV27	many	11	TRBJ2-1	CASSFGQEQFF	TGTGCCAGCAGTTTTGGGCAGGAGCAGTTCTTC
NA	TRBV10-1	NA	19	TRBJ2-3	CASSESPLDTGPRADTQYF	TGCGCCAGCAGTGAGTCTCCCCTCGACACAGGCCCCAGGGCAGATACGCAGTATTTT
TRBD2	TRBV11-2	NA	15	TRBJ2-1	CASSLGTSRTNEQFF	TGTGCCAGCAGCTTAGGGACTAGCCGGACCAATGAGCAGTTCTTC
TRBD1	TRBV7-9	NA	14	TRBJ1-1	CASSLGQRNTEAFF	TGTGCCAGCAGCCTGGGACAGAGGAACACTGAAGCTTTCTTT
NA	TRBV6-5	many	12	TRBJ1-6	CASSHLDSPLHF	TGTGCCAGCAGCCACCTGGATTCACCCCTCCACTTT
NA	TRBV3-1	NA	16	TRBJ2-3	CASSQDWGGATDTQYF	TGTGCCAGCAGCCAAGATTGGGGCGGGGCCACAGATACGCAGTATTTT
TRBD2	TRBV20-1	NA	16	TRBJ2-3	CSASWTSGSRADTQYF	TGCAGTGCTAGCTGGACTAGCGGGAGTCGGGCAGATACGCAGTATTTT
TRBD2	TRBV6-1	NA	14	TRBJ2-1	CASTPGLAGSEQFF	TGTGCCAGCACCCCGGGACTAGCGGGGTCGGAGCAGTTCTTC
TRBD2	TRBV7-8	few	16	TRBJ2-3	CASSLDPSGSKDTQYF	TGTGCCAGCAGCTTAGATCCTAGCGGGAGTAAGGATACGCAGTATTTT
NA	TRBV3-1	NA	13	TRBJ2-5	CASSHGGRETQYF	TGTGCCAGCAGCCATGGGGGCCGGGAGACCCAGTACTTC
NA	TRBV7-9	NA	12	TRBJ2-5	CASSQARETQYF	TGTGCCAGCAGCCAGGCCCGGGAGACCCAGTACTTC
NA	TRBV5-5	many	14	TRBJ2-7	CASSLAGQLYEQYF	TGTGCCAGCAGCTTAGCGGGACAGCTCTACGAGCAGTACTTC
NA	TRBV28	NA	16	TRBJ2-5	CASSPSGWRGGETQYF	TGTGCCAGCAGTCCCAGTGGGTGGCGGGGCGGGGAGACCCAGTACTTC
TRBD2	TRBV14	many	18	TRBJ2-3	CASSQVLAGSGRTDTQYF	TGTGCCAGCAGCCAAGTTTTAGCGGGGAGCGGCCGCACAGATACGCAGTATTTT
NA	TRBV4-1	few	15	TRBJ1-1	CASSQPDRMNTEAFF	TGCGCCAGCAGCCAACCAGACAGAATGAACACTGAAGCTTTCTTT
TRBD1	TRBV24-1	NA	13	TRBJ1-5	CATSDRGNQPQHF	TGTGCCACCAGTGACAGGGGGAATCAGCCCCAGCATTTT
NA	TRBV20-1	few	15	TRBJ2-1	CSARDPREKPNEQFF	TGCAGTGCTAGAGATCCCCGGGAGAAGCCCAATGAGCAGTTCTTC
TRBD1	TRBV4-1	many	17	TRBJ1-2	CASSQPDRGWIGYGYTF	TGCGCCAGCAGCCAGCCCGACAGGGGGTGGATAGGCTATGGCTACACCTTC
TRBD1	TRBV5-5	NA	15	TRBJ1-6	CASSSGQGLGSPLHF	TGTGCCAGCAGCTCTGGACAGGGCCTTGGTTCACCCCTCCACTTT
NA	TRBV20-1	many	12	TRBJ1-2	CSARDSPEGYTF	TGCAGTGCTAGAGATTCCCCAGAAGGCTACACCTTC
NA	TRBV29-1	NA	10	TRBJ1-1	CSVEVVEAFF	TGCAGCGTTGAAGTAGTAGAAGCTTTCTTT
TRBD2	TRBV13	many	15	TRBJ2-1	CASSLGTSGINEQFF	TGTGCCAGCAGCTTAGGGACTAGCGGGATCAATGAGCAGTTCTTC
TRBD2	TRBV29-1	many	16	TRBJ2-1	CSVEGALADTYNEQFF	TGCAGCGTTGAAGGGGCCCTAGCGGACACCTACAATGAGCAGTTCTTC
TRBD2	TRBV9	NA	15	TRBJ2-7	CASSATSGTSYEQYF	TGTGCCAGCAGCGCGACTAGCGGGACATCCTACGAGCAGTACTTC
TRBD1	TRBV20-1	few	13	TRBJ2-5	CSALTGGRETQYF	TGCAGTGCTTTGACAGGGGGGCGGGAGACCCAGTACTTC
NA	TRBV5-1	NA	15	TRBJ2-3	CASSLVWGFTDTQYF	TGCGCCAGCAGCTTGGTTTGGGGTTTCACAGATACGCAGTATTTT
NA	TRBV29-1	many	13	TRBJ2-3	CSVDRLVGDTQYF	TGCAGCGTTGACCGACTGGTGGGGGATACGCAGTATTTT
NA	TRBV29-1	few	11	TRBJ1-1	CSVEGDVEAFF	TGCAGCGTTGAAGGGGACGTTGAAGCTTTCTTT
TRBD2	TRBV6-5	many	15	TRBJ2-7	CASSYKLAGGSEQYF	TGTGCCAGCAGTTACAAGTTAGCGGGAGGGAGTGAGCAGTACTTC
TRBD1	TRBV12-3/TRBV12-4	few	15	TRBJ1-2	CASSLGDRNNYGYTF	TGTGCCAGCAGTTTAGGGGACAGAAATAACTATGGCTACACCTTC
TRBD2	TRBV9	few	15	TRBJ2-1	CASSVVAGSYNEQFF	TGTGCCAGCAGCGTAGTAGCGGGCTCCTACAATGAGCAGTTCTTC
TRBD1	TRBV9	NA	15	TRBJ2-2	CASSEDRGATGELFF	TGTGCCAGCAGCGAGGACAGGGGGGCCACCGGGGAGCTGTTTTTT
NA	TRBV15	NA	12	TRBJ2-7	CATSRDGYEQYF	TGTGCCACCAGCAGAGACGGCTACGAGCAGTACTTC
TRBD1	TRBV4-1	many	16	TRBJ1-3	CASSPLTGGDGNTIYF	TGCGCCAGCAGCCCTTTGACAGGGGGCGATGGAAACACCATATATTTT
NA	TRBV20-1	many	14	TRBJ2-1	CSATRDRGYNEQFF	TGCAGTGCTACCCGGGACCGCGGGTACAATGAGCAGTTCTTC
TRBD2	TRBV5-1	NA	17	TRBJ2-1	CASSLARTGTSVHEQFF	TGCGCCAGCAGCTTGGCTAGGACCGGGACTAGCGTCCATGAGCAGTTCTTC
NA	TRBV7-9	few	15	TRBJ1-1	CASSLGPQWDTEAFF	TGTGCCAGCAGCTTAGGGCCACAGTGGGATACTGAAGCTTTCTTT
NA	TRBV20-1	few	14	TRBJ1-5	CSAREGTGNQPQHF	TGCAGTGCTAGAGAGGGCACGGGCAATCAGCCCCAGCATTTT
NA	TRBV12-5	few	13	TRBJ1-1	CASGLYGAVGAFF	TGTGCTAGTGGTTTGTACGGTGCAGTGGGAGCTTTCTTT
TRBD2	TRBV5-1	few	20	TRBJ2-5	CASSSKRLTSGSLRGESQYF	TGCGCCAGCAGCTCCAAACGCCTGACTAGCGGGAGCCTACGAGGGGAGTCCCAGTACTTC
TRBD2	TRBV7-9	many	14	TRBJ2-1	CASSPLAGGPRAFF	TGTGCCAGCAGCCCCCTAGCGGGAGGTCCAAGAGCGTTCTTC
NA	TRBV27	many	13	TRBJ2-1	CASSLVIHNEQFF	TGTGCCAGCAGTTTAGTAATCCACAATGAGCAGTTCTTC
NA	TRBV29-1	many	12	TRBJ2-7	CSVEEEGTEQYF	TGCAGCGTTGAGGAGGAGGGAACCGAGCAGTACTTC
TRBD2	TRBV5-6	few	16	TRBJ2-1	CASSPDWAGAGNEQFF	TGTGCCAGCAGCCCCGACTGGGCGGGAGCAGGCAATGAGCAGTTCTTC
NA	TRBV5-1	many	13	TRBJ1-2	CASSLEQVSGYTF	TGCGCCAGCAGCTTGGAACAGGTCTCTGGCTACACCTTC
TRBD1	TRBV7-8	many	16	TRBJ2-2	CASSFFDRAGTGELFF	TGTGCCAGCAGCTTTTTCGACAGGGCAGGCACCGGGGAGCTGTTTTTT
NA	TRBV4-1	few	12	TRBJ2-5	CASSQLWETQYF	TGCGCCAGCAGCCAACTTTGGGAGACCCAGTACTTC